This entry lists 15 T cell receptor beta chains sequenced from one sample in a study of CD8+ T cells in alopecia areata. The sequencing template was cDNA reverse transcribed from extracted RNA. Profiled with immunoSEQ multiplex PCR; TCRdb holds only in-frame clones, not every one. The sample includes around 61,000 clones, around 49% of them seen just once. Sequencing used CD8+ T cells sorted from blood, obtained at week 0. These receptors all come from a human donor with alopecia areata.

This clone was seen just once. The V call is TRBV20-1, the J call TRBJ1-1, with 7 bases identical to TRBD1. Germline CDR1 is DFQATT and CDR2 is SNEGSKA (reference sequence). Losses at the gene ends were 6 bases for V and 8 bases for J; bases not matched to a gene: 6. This CDR3 is built from 11 residues. CDR3 protein: CSAPLQGEAFF. CDR3 in DNA: TGCAGTGCCCCGCTACAGGGGGAAGCTTTCTTT.

The V gene is TRBV29-1, the J gene TRBJ2-1; TRBD1 matches 8 bases. This CDR3 has 11 residues. Germline values: CDR1 SQVTM, CDR2 ANQGSEA. V lost 7 bases, J lost 9 bases, and 5 bases stayed unmatched. This chain's CDR3 is CSAPTGGEQFF. The DNA of the CDR3 is TGCAGCGCCCCCACAGGGGGTGAGCAGTTCTTC.

This clone was observed a handful of times. The J gene is TRBJ1-5, the V gene TRBV29-1; possible D gene TRBD1, 5 bases. V lost 4 bases and J 4 bases, leaving 11 bases between the germline ends. Germline CDR1 SQVTM, CDR2 ANQGSEA. The CDR3 has 13 amino acids. As DNA, the CDR3 is TGCAGCGTTGGCAGGGCCTATAATCAGCCCCAGCATTTT. This sequence encodes CSVGRAYNQPQHF.

This clone turned up a few times. The J gene is TRBJ1-1, the V gene TRBV7-2; D is unclear. Germline CDR1 SGHTA, CDR2 FQGNSA. Between the trimmed V and J ends, which lost 0 bases and 10 bases, there was a span of 6 bases. CDR3 length: 11 residues. For the CDR3, the DNA is TGTGCCAGCAGCTTAGCTCCTTCAGCTTTCTTT. It encodes CASSLAPSAFF.

This clone was counted many times. V usage is TRBV7-9 and J usage is TRBJ1-2; D unclear. Germline lookup yields CDR1 SEHNR and CDR2 FQNEAQ (reference sequence). The CDR3 has 13 amino acids. The V and J ends lost 1 base and 4 bases respectively, with 7 bases between them. As DNA, the CDR3 is TGTGCCAGCAGCTTAGTGGGCGTCTATGGCTACACCTTC. Translated: CASSLVGVYGYTF.

The chain recombines TRBV19 with TRBJ1-1; D gene ambiguous. The CDR3 has 14 residues. V dropped 6 bases and J dropped 4 bases, with 15 bases sitting between them. Per germline, CDR1 LNHDA and CDR2 SQIVND (reference sequence). CDR3 DNA: TGTGCCAGTAGGCCACGTAATGGTGGCACTGAAGCTTTCTTT. It specifies CASRPRNGGTEAFF.

V usage is TRBV5-1 and J usage is TRBJ1-2; tentative D call: TRBD1 (5 bases). The CDR3 spans 14 residues. V gave up 2 bases and J gave up 5 bases, with 13 bases separating them. Germline CDR1 SGHRS, CDR2 YFSETQ. The DNA for the CDR3 is TGCGCCAGCAGCTTCTCCGGGACGGGATATGGCTACACCTTC. Amino acids: CASSFSGTGYGYTF.

This clone was recorded a few times. The rearrangement uses TRBV27 and TRBJ2-5, with D tentatively TRBD2 (6 bases). Germline values: CDR1 MNHEY, CDR2 SMNVEV (reference sequence). The length of the CDR3 is 14 residues. The V and J ends lost 2 bases and 2 bases respectively, with 9 bases between them. CDR3 residues: CASSLRDSQETQYF. The CDR3 DNA follows: TGTGCCAGCAGTTTAAGGGACTCTCAAGAGACCCAGTACTTC.

This clone has more than one count but fewer than ten. The V call is TRBV19, the J call TRBJ2-1; 10 bases match TRBD2. The CDR3 is 15 residues long. After removal of 6 bases from V and 6 bases from J, the junction contained 8 bases not matched to a gene. Germline V gene sequence: CDR1 LNHDA, CDR2 SQIVND (reference sequence). CDR3 in DNA: TGTGCCAGTAGCCTAGCGGGAGCTGGGGGCAATGAGCAGTTCTTC. Encoded protein: CASSLAGAGGNEQFF.

This sequence joins TRBV11-2 and TRBJ1-1; D not certain. The V and J ends lost 1 base and 7 bases respectively, with 4 bases between them. CDR1 SGHAT and CDR2 FQNNGV come from the germline V gene. The CDR3 sequence is 11 residues long. CDR3 sequence reads: CASSLGFEAFF. The CDR3 bases are TGTGCCAGCAGCTTAGGGTTTGAAGCTTTCTTT.

The rearrangement links TRBV28 to TRBJ2-3; 8 nucleotides align to TRBD2. Germline-derived CDR1 and CDR2 are MDHEN and SYDVKM. This CDR3 region has 17 residues. Germline trimming cut 5 bases from V and 3 bases from J; bases unmatched to any gene: 13. CDR3 coding DNA: TGTGCCAGCAGTGACCTTGGACAAACTAGCGGTACAGATACGCAGTATTTT. Its translation: CASSDLGQTSGTDTQYF.

This chain joins TRBV29-1 and TRBJ2-5; D possibly matches TRBD1 or TRBD2 (5 bases each). This CDR3 is built from 16 residues. The germline V gene encodes CDR1 SQVTM and CDR2 ANQGSEA. The germline V and J ends were trimmed by 7 bases and 1 base, with 22 bases remaining between them. The CDR3 nucleotides read TGCAGCGGGGCGGGTCTGGGGAAAGGGGTCCAAGAGACCCAGTACTTC. It translates to CSGAGLGKGVQETQYF.

This chain links TRBV30 with TRBJ2-2; weak D call: TRBD2 (6 bases). The V gene's germline CDR1 is GTSNPN and CDR2 SVGIG (reference sequence). The CDR3 is made up of 14 amino acids. V was pared by 2 bases and J by 2 bases, with 9 bases between. The CDR3 is CAWSSEGNTGELFF. DNA of the CDR3: TGTGCCTGGAGTTCGGAGGGTAACACCGGGGAGCTGTTTTTT.

The chain recombines TRBV5-4 with TRBJ2-5, with D possibly being TRBD1 (6 bases). V shed 5 bases and J shed 7 bases, with 18 bases lying between them. The CDR3 loop spans 14 amino acids. The germline gives CDR1 SGHNT, CDR2 YYREEE (reference sequence). The CDR3 region has the DNA TGTGCCAGCAGTTACAGGGACCAAGAGTGGACCCAGTACTTC. It is translated as CASSYRDQEWTQYF.

This clone was seen a handful of times. This sequence joins TRBV28 and TRBJ2-6; D ambiguous. CDR1 and CDR2 from the germline V gene are MDHEN and SYDVKM. Trimming took off 6 bases at V and 4 bases at J, with 10 bases between the two ends. The CDR3 runs to 14 residues. CDR3 residues: CASSLSPGANVLTF. Written as DNA, the CDR3 is TGTGCCAGCAGCCTTTCCCCCGGGGCCAACGTCCTGACTTTC. The full variable domain, completed using reference TRBV28 and TRBJ2-6, is DVKVTQSSRYLVKRTGEKVFLECVQDMDHENMFWYRQDPGLGLRLIYFSYDVKMKEKGDIPEGYSVSREKKERFSLILESASTNQTSMYLCASSLSPGANVLTFGAGSRLTVL.